Listed here are 23 T cell receptor beta chains from one sample, sequenced in a study of cytomegalovirus exposure and HLA in healthy donors. This PCR relied on a set of 60 Vbeta primers and 13 Jbeta primers. Clones were sequenced by immunoSEQ multiplex PCR, and TCRdb holds only the in-frame ones, with some missing. Of 150,000 or so clones listed, roughly 79% are singletons. Material for sequencing was PBMCs. The origin of the receptors is a man aged 35-49 years in good health and CMV-seronegative.

This rearrangement joins TRBV6-1 to TRBJ2-6; TRBD1 matches 8 bases. The CDR3 totals 17 residues. Germline CDR1 is MNHNS and CDR2 is SASEGT. J lost 4 bases, V lost 2 bases, and 7 bases had no gene match. CDR3 sequence reads: CASSETTGGTGANVLTF. In DNA form, the CDR3 reads TGTGCCAGCAGTGAAACAACAGGGGGTACGGGGGCCAACGTCCTGACTTTC.

V usage is TRBV6-1 and J usage is TRBJ2-5; possible D gene TRBD2, 6 bases. Germline loops: CDR1 MNHNS, CDR2 SASEGT. The V gene lost 3 bases and the J gene lost 1 base, with 15 bases spanning the gap. This CDR3 contains 16 residues. CDR3: CASSEDLARGQETQYF. The CDR3 coding sequence is TGTGCCAGCAGTGAGGATCTTGCGCGGGGCCAAGAGACCCAGTACTTC.

The chain has TRBV30 and TRBJ2-1; D is unclear. Germline V CDR1 and CDR2: GTSNPN, SVGIG (reference sequence). V was pared by 2 bases and J by 0 bases, with 2 bases between. CDR3 length: 12 amino acids. CDR3 in DNA: TGTGCCTGGAGTCTCTCCTACAATGAGCAGTTCTTC. Its protein product is CAWSLSYNEQFF. Looking up the rest from reference TRBV30 and TRBJ2-1 gives the full variable domain: SQTIHQWPATLVQPVGSPLSLECTVEGTSNPNLYWYRQAAGRGLQLLFYSVGIGQISSEVPQNLSASRPQDRQFILSSKKLLLSDSGFYLCAWSLSYNEQFFGPGTRLTVL.

In DNA form, the CDR3 reads TGCGCCAGCAGCTCTGGACTAGCCGGAGACACAGATACGCAGTATTTT. Translated: CASSSGLAGDTDTQYF. V is TRBV5-1 and J is TRBJ2-3; 8 positions match TRBD2. The CDR3 totals 16 residues. CDR1 SGHRS and CDR2 YFSETQ come from the germline V gene. Germline trimming cut 3 bases from V and 2 bases from J; bases unmatched to any gene: 8.

V is TRBV19 and J is TRBJ2-3; the D is unclear. The CDR3 consists of 13 residues. V lost 7 bases and J lost 0, with 8 bases in between. From germline, CDR1 is LNHDA and CDR2 SQIVND (reference sequence). CDR3 loop: CASTFPSTDTQYF. Written as DNA, the CDR3 is TGTGCCAGTACTTTCCCTAGCACAGATACGCAGTATTTT.

The chain links TRBV6-6 to TRBJ1-2; no reliable D call. Trimming removed 0 bases at V and 3 bases at J, with 11 bases between. CDR1 and CDR2 from the germline V gene are MNHNY and SVGAGI (reference sequence). The CDR3 is 15 residues long. Here the CDR3 DNA reads TGTGCCAGCAGTTACTCTAACCGGGTCCACTATGGCTACACCTTC. As protein: CASSYSNRVHYGYTF.

The gene calls are TRBV7-6 and TRBJ2-7, with 8 bases that match TRBD1. After removal of 5 bases from V and 2 bases from J, the junction contained 11 bases not matched to a gene. The CDR3 length is 16 residues. Per germline, CDR1 SGHVS and CDR2 FNYEAQ. The CDR3 DNA reads as TGTGCCAGCAGCGACCCAGGACAGGGTGGGACCTACGAGCAGTACTTC. Translated: CASSDPGQGGTYEQYF.

This clone turned up a few times. The chain uses TRBV7-5 and TRBJ2-3; TRBD2, the table's D call, was not compared with the DNA. TRBV7-5 is given as a pseudogene. This CDR3 comprises 16 residues. The CDR3 sequence is CARSRSGRERTDTQYF. The CDR3 nucleotides are TGTGCCAGAAGCCGGAGCGGGAGGGAGAGGACAGATACGCAGTATTTT.

The chain is built from TRBV12-5 and TRBJ2-1; perhaps TRBD2 as D (5 bases). Germline CDR1 is LGHNT and CDR2 is FRNRAP. The V gene lost 4 bases and the J gene lost 0 bases, with 16 bases spanning the gap. The CDR3 has 17 residues. CDR3: CASGSFWETGSYNEQFF. CDR3 nucleotide sequence: TGTGCTAGTGGTTCTTTCTGGGAGACTGGCTCCTACAATGAGCAGTTCTTC. Supplemented by reference TRBV12-5 and TRBJ2-1, the full variable domain reads DARVTQTPRHKVTEMGQEVTMRCQPILGHNTVFWYRQTMMQGLELLAYFRNRAPLDDSGMPKDRFSAEMPDATLATLKIQPSEPRDSAVYFCASGSFWETGSYNEQFFGPGTRLTVL.

The chain joins TRBV7-2 to TRBJ2-5; the D is unclear. CDR1 is SGHTA and CDR2 is FQGNSA in the germline V gene. The CDR3 has 13 amino acids. V was clipped by 5 bases and J by 5 bases, with 12 bases between them. In DNA, the CDR3 is TGTGCCAGCAGCGCCTATTCTTCGGAGACCCAGTACTTC. Translation: CASSAYSSETQYF.

This clone was found once. For the CDR3, the DNA is TGTGCCAGCAGCCAAGGGAGTAATGAGCAGTTCTTC. Translation gives CASSQGSNEQFF. This sequence joins TRBV14 and TRBJ2-1, with no clear D. CDR1 and CDR2 from the germline V gene are SGHDN and FVKESK. This CDR3 has 12 residues. V was shortened by 1 base and J by 7 bases, with 5 bases between the two germline ends.

V gene TRBV7-8 combines with J gene TRBJ2-2, with a weak D call TRBD1 (5 bases). Germline CDR1 is SGHVS and CDR2 is FQNEAQ. The V and J ends lost 4 bases and 0 bases respectively, with 15 bases between them. The CDR3 covers 17 residues. The CDR3 DNA is TGTGCCAGCAGCTCACGGCTAGGGGCTTCGAACACCGGGGAGCTGTTTTTT. Its translation is CASSSRLGASNTGELFF.

The V and J genes are TRBV2 and TRBJ1-3; maybe TRBD1 (6 bases). The CDR3 contains 14 residues. Trimming shortened V by 6 bases and J by 4 bases, and 13 bases separated the two germline ends. In germline, CDR1 is SNHLY, CDR2 FYNNEI. In DNA, the CDR3 is TGTGCCAGCAGGGAGGGAGGGACAGGAAACACCATATATTTT. Its translation: CASREGGTGNTIYF.

The chain links TRBV27 to TRBJ2-7, with 9 bases matching TRBD2. This CDR3 has 13 amino acids. The germline V gene encodes CDR1 MNHEY and CDR2 SMNVEV (reference sequence). With 6 bases clipped from V and 3 bases from J, the junction kept 3 bases outside the gene matches. Here the CDR3 reads CASRPSGNYEQYF. Here the CDR3 DNA reads TGTGCCAGCAGGCCTAGCGGGAACTACGAGCAGTACTTC.

This clone occurred a few times. The chain couples TRBV11-1 to TRBJ1-2; TRBD1 aligns across 7 bases. Germline CDR1 and CDR2: SGHAT and FQDESV (reference sequence). The CDR3 loop spans 12 amino acids. With 6 bases clipped from V and 8 bases from J, the junction kept 6 bases outside the gene matches. The CDR3 nucleotides read TGTGCCAGCAGTTACGACAGGGCAGGCTACACCTTC. Its protein product is CASSYDRAGYTF.

The V and J genes are TRBV13 and TRBJ2-1, with D possibly TRBD2 on 5 matching bases. The germline CDR1 and CDR2 sequences are PRHDT and FYEKMQ (reference sequence). CDR3 length equals 13 residues. V lost 6 bases to trimming and J lost 8 bases, with 14 bases between them. CDR3 region: CASRMGSRDEQFF. In nucleotides, the CDR3 is TGTGCCAGCAGGATGGGGAGTCGGGATGAGCAGTTCTTC.

The genes are TRBV6-6 and TRBJ1-2; no reliable D call. This CDR3 is built from 12 residues. Trimming left V 5 bases short and J 8 bases short, with 12 bases between. Germline values: CDR1 MNHNY, CDR2 SVGAGI (reference sequence). The CDR3 bases are TGTGCCAGCAGTCCGTCCACGGAGGGCTACACCTTC. This translates into CASSPSTEGYTF.

This chain uses TRBV4-1 with TRBJ2-5, with 12 bases that match TRBD2. From germline, CDR1 is MGHRA and CDR2 YSYEKL. V shed 1 base, J shed 4 bases, and the junction held 4 bases outside the gene matches. The CDR3 extends over 16 amino acids. CDR3 in DNA: TGCGCCAGCAGCCAAGTTGGACTAGCGGGATTAGAGACCCAGTACTTC. Protein sequence: CASSQVGLAGLETQYF.

This chain uses TRBV5-4 with TRBJ2-7; 14 bases line up with TRBD2. The CDR3 totals 14 residues. Per the germline V gene, CDR1 is SGHNT and CDR2 is YYREEE (reference sequence). V shed 7 bases and J 6 bases; nucleotides not matched to a gene: 6. The CDR3 DNA follows: TGTGCCAGCGGCGAGACTAGCGGGAGGGTCGAGCAGTACTTC. Its protein product is CASGETSGRVEQYF.

The chain combines TRBV7-2 with TRBJ1-5; D is perhaps TRBD1 (6 bases). The germline gives CDR1 SGHTA, CDR2 FQGNSA. CDR3 length equals 14 residues. V was trimmed by 7 bases and J by 1 base, leaving 11 bases between them. The DNA for the CDR3 is TGTGCCAGCACCGGACAGTACAGCAATCAGCCCCAGCATTTT. This gives the protein CASTGQYSNQPQHF. Drawing the rest from reference TRBV7-2 and TRBJ1-5, the complete variable domain is GAGVSQSPSNKVTEKGKDVELRCDPISGHTALYWYRQSLGQGLEFLIYFQGNSAPDKSGLPSDRFSAERTGGSVSTLTIQRTQQEDSAVYLCASTGQYSNQPQHFGDGTRLSIL.

The chain uses TRBV5-1 and TRBJ2-3, with 7 bases matching TRBD1. The CDR3 totals 14 residues. Germline V lookup: CDR1 SGHRS, CDR2 YFSETQ. The junction had 6 bases not matched to a gene; V was cut back by 5 bases and J by 3 bases. The DNA for the CDR3 is TGCGCCAGCAGTTATGACAGGGTAACAGATACGCAGTATTTT. Encoded protein: CASSYDRVTDTQYF.

This chain uses TRBV7-3 with TRBJ1-2, with 9 bases that match TRBD1. The CDR3 length is 13 residues. V lost 4 bases and J lost 8; bases outside the gene matches: 5. Germline lookup yields CDR1 SGHTA and CDR2 FQGTGA. CDR3 sequence: CASSYRTGDGYTF. CDR3 bases: TGTGCCAGCAGCTACCGGACAGGGGACGGCTACACCTTC.

This chain links TRBV5-1 with TRBJ2-2; D might be TRBD2 (5 bases). There are 14 residues in the CDR3. Looked up from germline, CDR1 is SGHRS and CDR2 is YFSETQ. V was trimmed by 2 bases and J by 13 bases, leaving 18 bases between them. CDR3 in amino acids: CASSFTGPGIGLFF. The DNA for the CDR3 is TGCGCCAGCAGCTTCACCGGGCCCGGGATAGGGCTGTTTTTT.